Each of the 7 T cell receptor beta chains below was sequenced from the same sample in a study of beta chain features in type 1 diabetes (dated by TCRdb to the late 2010s). Study-wide conclusions, independent of this receptor: In all four CD4+ subsets, TCRB CDR3 length was moderately but significantly shorter in type 1 diabetes patients.

The protocol used for the library was the immunoSEQ multiplex PCR assay. The entire isolated RNA was reverse transcribed using the High Capacity cDNA Reverse Transcription Kit, and thus expressed TCRB transcripts were sequenced. TCRdb's version of the immuneACCESS table is confined to in-frame rearrangements and falls short of the full clone set. An unresolved V gene accounts for under half of the shortfall where checked; the remainder is of unknown origin. Present in this sample are about 660,000 clones, about an eighth of which were seen just once. Of the sample, approximately 0.042% falls within the top ten clones. For these receptors, no antigen is known. Sequencing input: naive CD4+ T cells from blood. The meaning of the sample's cell subset or site label: true naive CD4+ T cells. These receptors were collected from a man aged 18 to 35 with type 1 diabetes.

This clone was observed a handful of times. The chain links TRBV7-9 to TRBJ2-7; 7 nucleotides agree with TRBD1. V was clipped by 1 base and J by 6 bases; unmatched bases: 3. The CDR3 is made up of 13 amino acids. CDR1 and CDR2 from the germline V gene are SEHNR and FQNEAQ (reference sequence). Here the CDR3 reads CASSLVPGGEQYF. CDR3 bases: TGTGCCAGCAGCTTAGTACCAGGGGGCGAGCAGTACTTC.

The chain combines TRBV19 with TRBJ2-7; weak D call: TRBD1 (6 bases). Per the germline V gene, CDR1 is LNHDA and CDR2 is SQIVND (reference sequence). This CDR3 is built from 13 residues. Trimming took 6 bases from V and 5 from J, leaving 14 bases between them. CDR3: CASRLTGLNEQYF. CDR3 in DNA: TGTGCCAGTAGGCTGACAGGCTTGAACGAGCAGTACTTC.

This sequence joins TRBV14 and TRBJ2-1; 8 nucleotides agree with TRBD1. J was trimmed by 3 bases and V by 4 bases; bases with no gene match: 8. Germline V CDR1 and CDR2: SGHDN, FVKESK. The CDR3 loop spans 16 amino acids. DNA of the CDR3: TGTGCCAGCAGCCGGGGGCAGGGGGCGAGCTACAATGAGCAGTTCTTC. Amino acid sequence: CASSRGQGASYNEQFF.

This clone appeared a few times. The chain recombines TRBV30 with TRBJ1-1; TRBD1 is a possible D gene (5 bases). V lost 5 bases, J lost 6 bases, and 13 bases lay in between. Germline CDR1 is GTSNPN and CDR2 is SVGIG (reference sequence). CDR3 size: 12 residues. CDR3 protein: CAWGWGWAEAFF. DNA of the CDR3: TGTGCCTGGGGTTGGGGGTGGGCTGAAGCTTTCTTT.

This clone was recorded a few times. The V call is TRBV11-2, the J call TRBJ1-2, with D hard to call. CDR1 is SGHAT, CDR2 FQNNGV, per germline. Trimming pared 0 bases from V and 8 bases from J, leaving 10 bases between. The CDR3 runs to 13 residues. This chain's CDR3 is CASSLEPSQGYTF. CDR3 bases: TGTGCCAGCAGCTTAGAGCCCAGTCAAGGCTACACCTTC.

The V and J genes are TRBV7-9 and TRBJ2-7; D tentatively reads TRBD1 or TRBD2 (5 bases each). CDR3 length equals 15 residues. V gave up 8 bases and J gave up 0 bases, with 17 bases separating them. The germline CDR1 and CDR2 sequences are SEHNR and FQNEAQ (reference sequence). The CDR3 nucleotides are TGTGCCAGCCTACGGGGCGGGCCCGGCTCCTACGAGCAGTACTTC. This gives the protein CASLRGGPGSYEQYF. The variable domain in full, completed from reference TRBV7-9 and TRBJ2-7, reads DTGVSQNPRHKITKRGQNVTFRCDPISEHNRLYWYRQTLGQGPEFLTYFQNEAQLEKSRLLSDRFSAERPKGSFSTLEIQRTEQGDSAMYLCASLRGGPGSYEQYFGPGTRLTVT.

The chain carries TRBV20-1 and TRBJ2-3; no clear D. The CDR3 has 11 residues. Trimming took off 5 bases at V and 2 bases at J, with 5 bases between the two ends. Germline CDR1 DFQATT, CDR2 SNEGSKA (reference sequence). This CDR3 reads CSAYLTDTQYF. The CDR3, as DNA: TGCAGTGCTTATCTCACAGATACGCAGTATTTT.